The 27 T cell receptor beta chains given below trace back to one sample, sequenced in a study of blood T cell repertoires in COVID-19. The assay was immunoSEQ multiplex PCR, and TCRdb's table has in-frame clones only and misses some. The sample has about 190,000 clones, around 85% seen once. The sample consisted of PBMCs or T cells enriched from blood (not recorded which). The origin of the receptors is a woman in her 30s who had recovered from COVID-19.

The chain links TRBV5-4 to TRBJ2-1; possibly TRBD2 for D (6 bases). V lost 5 bases to trimming and J lost 9 bases, with 9 bases between them. Germline lookup yields CDR1 SGHNT and CDR2 YYREEE (reference sequence). The CDR3 is made up of 11 amino acids. Written as DNA, the CDR3 is TGTGCCAGCAGGGAGGGGATTGAGCAGTTCTTC. It codes for CASREGIEQFF.

This rearrangement joins TRBV2 to TRBJ2-5; weak D call: TRBD1 (5 bases). The CDR3 has 13 amino acids. V was clipped by 4 bases and J by 4 bases, with 10 bases between them. The germline CDR1 and CDR2 sequences are SNHLY and FYNNEI. CDR3 region: CASSGDSLETQYF. In DNA, the CDR3 is TGTGCCAGCAGTGGCGACAGTCTAGAGACCCAGTACTTC.

The CDR3 DNA reads TGTGCCAGCAGCCAATCGGGAACATCCCAGTCAAACTATGGCTACACCTTC. Translating it yields CASSQSGTSQSNYGYTF. The gene calls are TRBV7-9 and TRBJ1-2; D is unclear. Trimming took off 5 bases at V and 2 bases at J, with 21 bases between the two ends. The CDR3 covers 17 residues. The germline V gene encodes CDR1 SEHNR and CDR2 FQNEAQ (reference sequence).

This clone was observed a handful of times. The chain is built from TRBV5-1 and TRBJ1-6; a possible D gene is TRBD1 (5 bases). CDR1 is SGHRS and CDR2 is YFSETQ in the germline V gene. Trimming pared 4 bases from V and 3 bases from J, leaving 14 bases between. This CDR3 comprises 16 residues. CDR3 loop: CASSPVRQGYNSPLHF. In nucleotides, the CDR3 is TGCGCCAGCAGCCCCGTACGGCAGGGCTATAATTCACCCCTCCACTTT.

The chain carries TRBV28 and TRBJ2-7; possibly TRBD1 for D (6 bases). Trimming left V 6 bases short and J 7 bases short, with 16 bases between. The CDR3 contains 13 residues. Per germline, CDR1 MDHEN and CDR2 SYDVKM. The CDR3 here is CASRQGGTGEQYF. The CDR3 DNA is TGTGCCAGCAGACAGGGTGGGACGGGGGAGCAGTACTTC.

The chain recombines TRBV11-2 with TRBJ1-1, with D possibly TRBD1 on 6 matching bases. CDR3 size: 15 residues. V was pared by 5 bases and J by 7 bases, with 20 bases between. From germline, CDR1 is SGHAT and CDR2 FQNNGV. CDR3 in DNA: TGTGCCAGCAGCCGCTACCAGGCAGGGGAAGTTGAAGCTTTCTTT. Protein product: CASSRYQAGEVEAFF.

This rearrangement joins TRBV10-1 to TRBJ1-5; 8 nucleotides line up with TRBD1. V trimming: 7 bases; J trimming: 5 bases; junction bases outside the gene matches: 4. In germline, CDR1 is WNHNN, CDR2 SYGVQD (reference sequence). The CDR3 has 13 residues. CDR3 protein: CASTSTGDQPQHF. For the CDR3, the DNA is TGCGCCAGCACCTCGACAGGGGATCAGCCCCAGCATTTT.

J is TRBJ2-7 and V is TRBV24-1; perhaps TRBD1 as D (5 bases). The germline V and J ends were trimmed by 4 bases and 1 base, with 10 bases remaining between them. The CDR3 contains 14 residues. The germline V gene encodes CDR1 KGHDR and CDR2 SFDVKD. CDR3 bases: TGTGCCACCAGTGACCCCAGACAGTCCTACGAGCAGTACTTC. Translation: CATSDPRQSYEQYF.

V and J are TRBV5-8 and TRBJ1-5; D not certain. The CDR3 totals 14 residues. The V gene's germline CDR1 is SGHTS and CDR2 YDEGEE. V was clipped by 0 bases and J by 2 bases, with 6 bases between them. The CDR3 here is CASSLGAGNQPQHF. The CDR3 DNA reads TGTGCCAGCAGCTTGGGCGCGGGCAATCAGCCCCAGCATTTT.

The rearrangement links TRBV11-2 to TRBJ2-5; TRBD2 might be the D (5 bases). CDR1 is SGHAT and CDR2 is FQNNGV in the germline V gene. The CDR3 length is 16 residues. Trimming shortened V by 5 bases and J by 4 bases, and 20 bases separated the two germline ends. CDR3 in amino acids: CASSPGRESLVETQYF. The CDR3 region has the DNA TGTGCCAGCAGCCCCGGCCGGGAATCCCTTGTAGAGACCCAGTACTTC.

J is TRBJ2-1 and V is TRBV7-8, with 11 bases fitting TRBD2. This CDR3 is built from 15 residues. With 4 bases clipped from V and 5 bases from J, the junction kept 4 bases outside the gene matches. From germline, CDR1 is SGHVS and CDR2 FQNEAQ. CDR3 coding DNA: TGTGCCAGCAGCTCCGGGGGACTAGCGGACAATGAGCAGTTCTTC. This sequence encodes CASSSGGLADNEQFF.

The chain links TRBV5-1 to TRBJ2-7, with D tentatively TRBD2 (6 bases). V lost 0 bases and J 5 bases, leaving 15 bases between the germline ends. This CDR3 spans 15 amino acids. Germline V lookup: CDR1 SGHRS, CDR2 YFSETQ. CDR3 nucleotide sequence: TGCGCCAGCAGCTTGGAAGGGAGGAAACAAGACGAGCAGTACGTC. This encodes CASSLEGRKQDEQYV.

The DNA for the CDR3 is TGTGCCAGCAGCTTGGGGCAAAGGCGGTGGAATGAGCAGTTCTTC. It yields the protein CASSLGQRRWNEQFF. V gene TRBV5-8 combines with J gene TRBJ2-1; no definite D call. The CDR3 loop spans 15 amino acids. The V gene's germline CDR1 is SGHTS and CDR2 YDEGEE. Trimming removed 0 bases from V and 7 bases from J, with 14 bases in between. The full variable domain, rest sourced from reference TRBV5-8 and TRBJ2-1, is EAGVTQSPTHLIKTRGQQATLRCSPISGHTSVYWYQQALGLGLQFLLWYDEGEERNRGNFPPRFSGRQFPNYSSELNVNALELEDSALYLCASSLGQRRWNEQFFGPGTRLTVL.

The V call is TRBV7-2, the J call TRBJ1-1, with TRBD1 identical over 7 bases. Germline V gene data show CDR1 as SGHTA and CDR2 as FQGNSA. Losses at the gene ends were 8 bases for V and 0 bases for J; bases not matched to a gene: 3. The CDR3 has 13 residues. The CDR3 nucleotides read TGTGCCAGCCTGGGACAGATGAACACTGAAGCTTTCTTT. Translating it yields CASLGQMNTEAFF.

The chain combines TRBV7-6 with TRBJ1-1, with D tentatively TRBD1 (5 bases). The CDR3 contains 14 residues. The germline V gene encodes CDR1 SGHVS and CDR2 FNYEAQ. The V and J ends lost 2 bases and 7 bases respectively, with 14 bases between them. In DNA, the CDR3 is TGTGCCAGCAGCTTATCCGGGGGGTTATTTGAAGCTTTCTTT. Its translation is CASSLSGGLFEAFF.

In regard to this clone: The junction departs from germline at one end; a sequencing error may be responsible. The V gene is TRBV7-7, the J gene TRBJ2-5, with TRBD2 identical over 14 bases. Germline V gene data show CDR1 as SSHAT and CDR2 as FNYEAQ (reference sequence). This CDR3 contains 15 residues. CDR3 bases: TGTGCTAGCAGCATGGGACTAGCGGGGGAAGAGACCCAGTACTTC. This translates into CASSMGLAGEETQYF.

This clone was recorded only once. The chain is built from TRBV6-6 and TRBJ2-7; 14 nucleotides align to TRBD2. Germline lookup yields CDR1 MNHNY and CDR2 SVGAGI (reference sequence). The V and J ends lost 5 bases and 1 base, in that order; junction bases with no gene match: 10. The length of the CDR3 is 18 residues. The CDR3 loop reads CASSRRPGLAGESYEQYF. The CDR3 region has the DNA TGTGCCAGCAGTCGGCGACCGGGACTAGCGGGAGAGTCCTACGAGCAGTACTTC.

This clone was found once. The V and J genes are TRBV3-1 (or the pseudogene TRBV3-2) and TRBJ1-2; the match to TRBD1 covers 7 bases. Germline V gene lookup returns CDR1 LGHDT and CDR2 YNNKEL (reference sequence). CDR3 size: 16 residues. V dropped 0 bases and J dropped 4; count of bases not matched to a gene: 8. CDR3 residues: CASSQEVVTGSYGYTF. The DNA of the CDR3 is TGTGCCAGCAGCCAAGAGGTCGTGACAGGGTCCTATGGCTACACCTTC.

The rearrangement joins TRBV7-2 to TRBJ2-1; 11 positions agree with TRBD1. Germline V gene lookup returns CDR1 SGHTA and CDR2 FQGNSA. The CDR3 length is 14 residues. V gave up 4 bases and J gave up 8 bases; unmatched junction bases: 4. CDR3 in DNA: TGTGCCAGCAGCTCGGGACAGGGGGTAGATGAGCAGTTCTTC. It yields the protein CASSSGQGVDEQFF. The full variable domain, completed using reference TRBV7-2 and TRBJ2-1, is GAGVSQSPSNKVTEKGKDVELRCDPISGHTALYWYRQSLGQGLEFLIYFQGNSAPDKSGLPSDRFSAERTGGSVSTLTIQRTQQEDSAVYLCASSSGQGVDEQFFGPGTRLTVL.

V is TRBV27 and J is TRBJ1-2; possible D gene TRBD1, 5 bases. The germline V gene encodes CDR1 MNHEY and CDR2 SMNVEV (reference sequence). The CDR3 is made up of 13 amino acids. The V and J ends lost 4 bases and 4 bases respectively, with 10 bases between them. The CDR3 reads CASSYRGVYGYTF. CDR3 nucleotide sequence: TGTGCCAGCAGTTATCGGGGGGTCTATGGCTACACCTTC.

V is TRBV28 and J is TRBJ2-7, with D possibly TRBD1 on 6 matching bases. Germline V CDR1 and CDR2: MDHEN, SYDVKM. This CDR3 has 16 amino acids. V lost 2 bases and J lost 3, with 17 bases in between. As DNA, the CDR3 is TGTGCCAGCAGTTTAATCGGAGGACAGAGAGTCTACGAGCAGTACTTC. It encodes CASSLIGGQRVYEQYF. The variable domain in full, completed from reference TRBV28 and TRBJ2-7, reads DVKVTQSSRYLVKRTGEKVFLECVQDMDHENMFWYRQDPGLGLRLIYFSYDVKMKEKGDIPEGYSVSREKKERFSLILESASTNQTSMYLCASSLIGGQRVYEQYFGPGTRLTVT.

The chain uses TRBV29-1 and TRBJ1-5, with a tentative D call TRBD1 (5 bases). V gave up 4 bases and J gave up 6 bases, with 13 bases separating them. The CDR3 sequence is 13 residues long. CDR1 is SQVTM and CDR2 is ANQGSEA in the germline V gene. The CDR3 spells CSVVPQGGQPQHF. CDR3 DNA: TGCAGCGTTGTCCCGCAGGGCGGTCAGCCCCAGCATTTT.

The V call is TRBV28, the J call TRBJ1-5, with TRBD1 matching 8 bases. CDR1 and CDR2 (germline): MDHEN, SYDVKM. The CDR3 contains 21 residues. With 4 bases clipped from V and 0 bases from J, the junction kept 20 bases outside the gene matches. This CDR3 reads CASSSNTRTGTLRHSNQPQHF. CDR3 bases: TGTGCCAGCAGTTCGAACACCCGGACAGGGACGTTGAGGCATAGCAATCAGCCCCAGCATTTT.

This chain uses TRBV5-1 with TRBJ1-2, with TRBD1 matching 9 bases. Germline V gene sequence: CDR1 SGHRS, CDR2 YFSETQ. The CDR3 extends over 15 amino acids. V was pared by 3 bases and J by 5 bases, with 8 bases of the junction left unmatched. CDR3 residues: CASSSDRGRRYGYTF. CDR3 in DNA: TGCGCCAGCAGCTCGGACAGGGGAAGGAGATATGGCTACACCTTC. Full variable domain (missing parts from reference TRBV5-1 and TRBJ1-2): KAGVTQTPRYLIKTRGQQVTLSCSPISGHRSVSWYQQTPGQGLQFLFEYFSETQRNKGNFPGRFSGRQFSNSRSEMNVSTLELGDSALYLCASSSDRGRRYGYTFGSGTRLTVV.

To note about this clone: Other DNA sequences within the sample encode an identical CDR3. This chain links TRBV7-9 with TRBJ1-5; 8 bases align to TRBD1. V was pared by 1 base and J by 4 bases, with 0 bases of the junction left unmatched. CDR3 length: 14 amino acids. Germline V CDR1 and CDR2: SEHNR, FQNEAQ (reference sequence). CDR3 in DNA: TGTGCCAGCAGCTTAGGACAGGGGAATCAGCCCCAGCATTTT. Translated: CASSLGQGNQPQHF.

The chain combines TRBV10-3 with TRBJ1-1, with D possibly being TRBD1 (5 bases). CDR1 ENHRY and CDR2 SYGVKD come from the germline V gene. This CDR3 comprises 14 residues. Deletions cut 6 bases from V and 1 base from J, with 12 bases between. CDR3 nucleotide sequence: TGTGCCATCAGGGTTGAAACAGGGAACACTGAAGCTTTCTTT. It yields the protein CAIRVETGNTEAFF.

The gene calls are TRBV19 and TRBJ2-3, with 8 bases aligning to TRBD2. The CDR3 is made up of 15 amino acids. The germline V gene encodes CDR1 LNHDA and CDR2 SQIVND (reference sequence). Trimming cost V 3 bases and J 2 bases; bases outside gene matches: 4. This chain's CDR3 is CASSMTSAYTDTQYF. The CDR3 bases are TGTGCCAGTAGTATGACTAGCGCGTACACAGATACGCAGTATTTT.